The 10 T cell receptor beta chains in this list originate from one sample, sequenced in a study of shared clonotypes between healthy human individuals. Clones were read by immunoSEQ multiplex PCR, and TCRdb kept only the in-frame ones, dropping some. Of 850,000 to 1,100,000 clones in the sample, approximately 75% were seen once. The sequenced material came from memory CD4+ T cells from PBMCs. The subset: CD45RA-negative fraction. The origin of the receptors is a man between 18 and 35 years old in good health. Some clones in this sample may be carry-over from other donors' samples.

CDR3 DNA: TGTGCCAGCAGCTACGACGGGACAGACACAGATACGCAGTATTTT. The encoded protein is CASSYDGTDTDTQYF. The genes are TRBV5-4 and TRBJ2-3; TRBD1 matches at 7 bases. The germline V gene encodes CDR1 SGHNT and CDR2 YYREEE (reference sequence). The CDR3 has 15 residues. The V segment lost 3 bases and the J segment 2 bases; nucleotides outside the gene matches: 6. Full variable domain (remainder filled in from reference TRBV5-4 and TRBJ2-3): ETGVTQSPTHLIKTRGQQVTLRCSSQSGHNTVSWYQQALGQGPQFIFQYYREEENGRGNFPPRFSGLQFPNYSSELNVNALELDDSALYLCASSYDGTDTDTQYFGPGTRLTVL.

The chain is built from TRBV4-1 and TRBJ2-1; D remains ambiguous. Germline values: CDR1 MGHRA, CDR2 YSYEKL. The CDR3 extends over 14 amino acids. V was trimmed by 0 bases and J by 7 bases, leaving 10 bases between them. CDR3 loop: CASSQDVIWNEQFF. CDR3 sequence (DNA): TGCGCCAGCAGCCAAGATGTTATCTGGAATGAGCAGTTCTTC.

This rearrangement joins TRBV6-6 to TRBJ2-4, with 9 bases that match TRBD1. In germline, CDR1 is MNHNY, CDR2 SVGAGI (reference sequence). Losses at the gene ends were 5 bases for V and 3 bases for J; bases not matched to a gene: 5. CDR3 size: 15 residues. The CDR3 sequence is CASSAQGAGKNIQYF. In DNA, the CDR3 is TGTGCCAGCAGTGCACAGGGGGCGGGCAAAAACATTCAGTACTTC.

This chain uses TRBV28 with TRBJ2-7; possibly TRBD2 for D (6 bases). Trimming cost V 5 bases and J 7 bases, with 18 bases left between them. The CDR3 has 14 residues. Germline V lookup: CDR1 MDHEN, CDR2 SYDVKM. The CDR3 sequence: CASSPGTLGGEQYF. The CDR3 nucleotides read TGTGCCAGCAGTCCCGGGACGCTTGGGGGGGAGCAGTACTTC.

This clone was recorded once. Distinct nucleotide sequences in the sample also encode this CDR3. The chain employs TRBV5-1 and TRBJ2-7; D gene uncertain. Per germline, CDR1 SGHRS and CDR2 YFSETQ. V was pared by 0 bases and J by 7 bases, with 5 bases between. The CDR3 runs to 11 residues. In DNA form, the CDR3 reads TGCGCCAGCAGCTTGGCCGGGGAGCAGTACTTC. It yields the protein CASSLAGEQYF.

CDR3 in amino acids: CASSLSGRAVDEQFF. The DNA for the CDR3 is TGTGCCAGCAGCCTAAGCGGGAGGGCCGTCGATGAGCAGTTCTTC. V usage is TRBV4-2 and J usage is TRBJ2-1; 10 bases are a match to TRBD2. The CDR3 is 15 residues long. The V gene's germline CDR1 is LGHNA and CDR2 YNFKEQ. Trimming removed 4 bases from V and 8 bases from J; junction bases left unmatched: 8.

This clone came up a few times. This CDR3 reads CASSLFGAQDTQYF. The CDR3 nucleotides are TGCGCCAGCAGCTTGTTCGGGGCCCAGGATACGCAGTATTTT. The V gene is TRBV5-1, the J gene TRBJ2-3; D tentatively fits TRBD1 or TRBD2 (5 bases each). V dropped 1 base and J dropped 6 bases, with 12 bases sitting between them. CDR3 length: 14 residues. CDR1 and CDR2 (germline): SGHRS, YFSETQ.

V gene TRBV15 combines with J gene TRBJ2-3; 7 nucleotides align to TRBD1. This CDR3 has 15 residues. Per germline, CDR1 LNHNV and CDR2 YYDKDF (reference sequence). J gave up 2 bases and V 0 bases, and 2 bases lay outside the gene matches. CDR3 nucleotide sequence: TGTGCCACCAGCAGAGAAACAGGGGTCACAGATACGCAGTATTTT. As protein: CATSRETGVTDTQYF.

A single count supports this clone. V and J are TRBV5-1 and TRBJ2-5; possible D gene TRBD1, 6 bases. The CDR3 spans 11 residues. The ends were cut back, 3 bases at V and 9 bases at J, with 9 bases in the middle. Germline-derived CDR1 and CDR2 are SGHRS and YFSETQ. The CDR3, as DNA: TGCGCCAGCAGCTACGACAGGTCCCAGTACTTC. Its translation: CASSYDRSQYF.

This clone has only a few counts. The chain couples TRBV27 to TRBJ2-1, with 9 bases aligning to TRBD1. The CDR3 has 15 amino acids. Germline lookup yields CDR1 MNHEY and CDR2 SMNVEV (reference sequence). The junction had 11 bases not matched to a gene; V was cut back by 5 bases and J by 9 bases. This CDR3 reads CASSPTGGVTSEQFF. CDR3 nucleotide sequence: TGTGCCAGCAGTCCGACAGGGGGAGTTACATCTGAGCAGTTCTTC.